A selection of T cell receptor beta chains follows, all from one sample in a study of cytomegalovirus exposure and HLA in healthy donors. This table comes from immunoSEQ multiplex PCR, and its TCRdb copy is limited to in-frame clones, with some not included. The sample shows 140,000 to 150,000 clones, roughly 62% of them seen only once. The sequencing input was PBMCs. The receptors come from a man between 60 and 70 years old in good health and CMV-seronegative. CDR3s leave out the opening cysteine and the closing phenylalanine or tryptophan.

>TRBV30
AWSGPSGVRKLF
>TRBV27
ASSPLGGSYNEQF
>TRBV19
ASRFDRNYGYT
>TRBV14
ASSQGLYNEQF
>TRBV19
ASSRQVLYPEAF
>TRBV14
ASSPAPRLAGGSFYNEQF
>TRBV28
ASLVISGSSYEQY
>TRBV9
ASSLPGVSYGYT
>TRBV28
ASSPPGDYGYT
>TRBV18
ASSRNLRDTNSPLH
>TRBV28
ASSLLGGGTEAF
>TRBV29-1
SVELGQGNYGYT
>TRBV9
ASSASGQGEQPQH
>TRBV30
AWNSEGLSGNTIY
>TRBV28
ASRTLPDRVSQPQH
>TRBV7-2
ASSLAGDSNQPQH
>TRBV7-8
ASSLGRLPGQETQY
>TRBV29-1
SVIGPFGTGLGYT
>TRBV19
ASSQQGVGTEAF
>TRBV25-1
ASSERRDGGGYT
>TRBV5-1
ASSLLQNEQF
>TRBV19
ASTLGPWSSNQPQH
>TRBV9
ASSVGDSPGSYEQY
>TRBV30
AWSASGKDEQY
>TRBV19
ASSGSGLAGRSYNEQF
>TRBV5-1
ASSLVPGTDTQY
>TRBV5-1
ASSLSGLAGVGETQY
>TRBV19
ASMSRGISTEAF
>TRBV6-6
ASTFPPGDNYNEQF
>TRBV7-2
ASSSSSGDNYNEQF
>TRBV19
ASSTGQGHPEKLF
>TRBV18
ASSFLQGGEQY
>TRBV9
ASSVATAVSYEQY
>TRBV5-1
ASSLAGQIYEQY
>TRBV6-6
ASSYWPPSSYNEQF
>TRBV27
ASSPSSPREATEAF
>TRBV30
AWSIGGSLEKLF
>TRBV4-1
ASSQDGGQLTDTQY
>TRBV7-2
ASSPDPGRPYEQY
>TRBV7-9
ASSPPGGPYEQY
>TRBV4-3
ASSQDLGRANTGELF
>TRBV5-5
ASSLDQGLALGTQY
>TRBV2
ASRDRVLAYEQY
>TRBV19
ASTVESDRGPGGVQY
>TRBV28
ASSFVSPGRGEAF